This passage covers 23 T cell receptor beta chains from one sample sequenced in a study of blood T cell repertoires in COVID-19. Generated by immunoSEQ multiplex PCR, the TCRdb table keeps only in-frame clones and is missing some. The sample lists 200,000 to 250,000 clones, approximately 80% occurring once. The material sequenced was peripheral blood. These receptors came from a woman between 65 and 79 years old with acute or convalescent COVID-19.

The chain employs TRBV4-1 and TRBJ1-6; the match to TRBD1 covers 8 bases. V was pared by 0 bases and J by 9 bases, with 1 base of the junction left unmatched. Germline V CDR1 and CDR2: MGHRA, YSYEKL. The CDR3 contains 14 residues. The CDR3 protein is CASSQDRGLSPLHF. DNA of the CDR3: TGCGCCAGCAGCCAAGACAGGGGGCTTTCACCCCTCCACTTT.

This clone occurred many times. The rearrangement joins TRBV28 to TRBJ1-2; no clear D. CDR3 length: 14 amino acids. With 3 bases removed from V and 4 bases from J, the gap between germline ends came to 12 bases. Germline V gene data show CDR1 as MDHEN and CDR2 as SYDVKM. CDR3 bases: TGTGCCAGCAGTTTGGTCGGAGTTCCCTATGGCTACACCTTC. It codes for CASSLVGVPYGYTF.

This sequence joins TRBV28 and TRBJ1-5; 12 nucleotides agree with TRBD1. The CDR3 is made up of 13 amino acids. V was pared by 7 bases and J by 7 bases, with 2 bases of the junction left unmatched. Germline V gene sequence: CDR1 MDHEN, CDR2 SYDVKM. CDR3 loop: CASTGTGGQPQHF. In nucleotides, the CDR3 is TGTGCCAGCACTGGGACAGGGGGCCAGCCCCAGCATTTT.

The V call is TRBV28, the J call TRBJ1-2, with 11 positions matching TRBD1. The CDR3 has 17 amino acids. In germline, CDR1 is MDHEN, CDR2 SYDVKM. The junction had 13 bases not matched to a gene; V was cut back by 5 bases and J by 5 bases. For the CDR3, the DNA is TGTGCCAGCAGTCCCAAGAGTAGGACAGGGGGCGGATATGGCTACACCTTC. Its translation: CASSPKSRTGGGYGYTF.

The gene calls are TRBV5-1 and TRBJ1-2; 8 bases are shared with TRBD1. The CDR3 is 16 amino acids. The V gene's germline CDR1 is SGHRS and CDR2 YFSETQ. With 4 bases clipped from V and 2 bases from J, the junction kept 10 bases outside the gene matches. CDR3 sequence reads: CASSPWTGTTNYGYTF. Here the CDR3 DNA reads TGCGCCAGCAGCCCATGGACAGGGACGACAAACTATGGCTACACCTTC.

A remark on this clone: At the DNA level, this CDR3 is encoded by other sequences in the same sample as well. The rearrangement uses TRBV2 and TRBJ2-7; D remains ambiguous. There are 11 residues in the CDR3. Looked up from germline, CDR1 is SNHLY and CDR2 is FYNNEI. V lost 8 bases and J 1 base, leaving 6 bases between the germline ends. The CDR3 DNA sequence: TGTGCCAGCCGCACATCCTACGAGCAGTACTTC. It yields the protein CASRTSYEQYF.

The CDR3, as DNA: TGTGCCAGCAGCCCCCGACAGGAGCAGTACTTC. Its protein is CASSPRQEQYF. The J gene is TRBJ2-7, the V gene TRBV7-2; D is perhaps TRBD1 (5 bases). Trimming removed 5 bases at V and 7 bases at J, with 9 bases between. This CDR3 has 11 amino acids. Per germline, CDR1 SGHTA and CDR2 FQGNSA.

The chain links TRBV27 to TRBJ2-3; a weak D match, TRBD1 (5 bases). Germline V gene lookup returns CDR1 MNHEY and CDR2 SMNVEV (reference sequence). The CDR3 consists of 14 residues. The ends were cut back, 2 bases at V and 4 bases at J, with 10 bases in the middle. This CDR3 reads CASSLRGISDTQYF. The DNA for the CDR3 is TGTGCCAGCAGTTTAAGGGGCATTTCAGATACGCAGTATTTT.

The V call is TRBV18, the J call TRBJ1-4, with 8 bases matching TRBD1. The junction had 10 bases not matched to a gene; V was cut back by 8 bases and J by 2 bases. The V gene's germline CDR1 is KGHSH and CDR2 LQKENI. This CDR3 contains 16 residues. As DNA, the CDR3 is TGTGCCAGCCGGGGACAGGACAGAGGGACTAATGAAAAACTGTTTTTT. Protein: CASRGQDRGTNEKLFF.

This sequence joins TRBV11-2 and TRBJ2-7, with 7 bases identical to TRBD2. CDR1 and CDR2 (germline): SGHAT, FQNNGV. This CDR3 has 15 residues. With 1 base clipped from V and 2 bases from J, the junction kept 5 bases outside the gene matches. CDR3 DNA sequence: TGTGCCAGCAGCTTAGTCACGGGGACTACCTACGAGCAGTACTTC. Its protein is CASSLVTGTTYEQYF. Full variable domain (remainder filled in from reference TRBV11-2 and TRBJ2-7): EAGVAQSPRYKIIEKRQSVAFWCNPISGHATLYWYQQILGQGPKLLIQFQNNGVVDDSQLPKDRFSAERLKGVDSTLKIQPAKLEDSAVYLCASSLVTGTTYEQYFGPGTRLTVT.

The chain is built from TRBV20-1 and TRBJ1-6; D is undetermined. The germline V gene has CDR1 DFQATT and CDR2 SNEGSKA (reference sequence). This CDR3 is built from 11 residues. V lost 4 bases and J lost 13, with 11 bases in between. The CDR3 protein is CSAIGLSPLHF. CDR3 coding DNA: TGCAGTGCTATTGGACTCTCCCCCCTCCACTTT.

The chain is built from TRBV2 and TRBJ1-2; D may be TRBD1 (5 bases). The CDR3 length is 13 residues. CDR1 and CDR2 from the germline V gene are SNHLY and FYNNEI. Trimming removed 6 bases from V and 4 bases from J, with 12 bases in between. The CDR3 DNA reads as TGTGCCAGCAGCTTTCAGGGATTCTATGGCTACACCTTC. Protein: CASSFQGFYGYTF.

This chain connects TRBV18 to TRBJ1-1; TRBD1 agrees at 7 bases. Germline V gives CDR1 KGHSH, CDR2 LQKENI. The ends lost 3 bases at V and 7 bases at J; junction bases unmatched: 5. This CDR3 is built from 13 residues. The CDR3 reads CASSPSRDSEAFF. CDR3 nucleotide sequence: TGTGCCAGCTCACCCTCCCGGGACAGTGAAGCTTTCTTT.

In this sample, this clone turned up a few times. The chain has TRBV5-1 and TRBJ2-3, with TRBD2 matching over 9 bases. The germline V gene has CDR1 SGHRS and CDR2 YFSETQ. This CDR3 is built from 15 residues. Unmatched junction bases numbered 9, after V lost 4 bases and J lost 6 bases. The CDR3 nucleotides are TGCGCCAGCAGCGTTAGCGGGAGTTTTATGGATACGCAGTATTTT. Translation gives CASSVSGSFMDTQYF.

The chain joins TRBV7-2 to TRBJ2-7, with 7 bases matching TRBD1. Germline V gene sequence: CDR1 SGHTA, CDR2 FQGNSA. The junction had 3 bases not matched to a gene; V was cut back by 1 base and J by 0 bases. The CDR3 length is 15 residues. The CDR3 nucleotides read TGTGCCAGCAGCTTAGGACAGGGACCCTCCTACGAGCAGTACTTC. It encodes CASSLGQGPSYEQYF.

V is TRBV5-1 and J is TRBJ2-3; D is perhaps TRBD2 (5 bases). The CDR3 sequence is 16 residues long. V lost 1 base and J 4 bases, leaving 16 bases between the germline ends. Germline V gene sequence: CDR1 SGHRS, CDR2 YFSETQ. The CDR3 sequence is CASSLSGAGGADTQYF. The CDR3 DNA sequence: TGCGCCAGCAGCTTGTCGGGTGCGGGTGGGGCAGATACGCAGTATTTT.

The CDR3 protein is CASSQAGGQTGELFF. CDR3 bases: TGTGCCAGCAGCCAAGCGGGGGGACAGACCGGGGAGCTGTTTTTT. The V and J genes are TRBV5-4 and TRBJ2-2, with 9 bases that match TRBD2. Trimming cost V 4 bases and J 5 bases; bases outside gene matches: 6. Germline V gene lookup returns CDR1 SGHNT and CDR2 YYREEE (reference sequence). This CDR3 has 15 residues.

This chain joins TRBV29-1 and TRBJ1-1, with TRBD1 identical over 11 bases. The length of the CDR3 is 14 residues. V shed 7 bases and J 2 bases; nucleotides not matched to a gene: 6. The V gene's germline CDR1 is SQVTM and CDR2 ANQGSEA. CDR3 coding DNA: TGCAGCGGGACAGGGGGCACTGGCAACACTGAAGCTTTCTTT. It specifies CSGTGGTGNTEAFF.

The rearrangement uses TRBV5-1 and TRBJ1-5, with a weak D call TRBD1 (5 bases). Germline lookup yields CDR1 SGHRS and CDR2 YFSETQ. The V and J ends lost 0 bases and 0 bases respectively, with 10 bases between them. The CDR3 spans 16 residues. The CDR3 bases are TGCGCCAGCAGCTTGGCTACAGGTGATAGCAATCAGCCCCAGCATTTT. The encoded protein is CASSLATGDSNQPQHF.

V and J are TRBV4-3 and TRBJ1-2, with 8 bases that match TRBD1. The V gene's germline CDR1 is LGHNA and CDR2 YSLEER. The CDR3 covers 16 residues. V was pared by 0 bases and J by 8 bases, with 11 bases of the junction left unmatched. CDR3 residues: CASSQEWRQGAVGYTF. The CDR3 DNA follows: TGCGCCAGCAGCCAAGAATGGCGGCAGGGGGCCGTCGGCTACACCTTC.

The chain uses TRBV10-3 and TRBJ1-3; 7 bases align to TRBD1. CDR1 is ENHRY, CDR2 SYGVKD, per germline. V shed 2 bases and J 4 bases; nucleotides not matched to a gene: 5. The length of the CDR3 is 15 residues. CDR3 loop: CAISEQTGRGNTIYF. In DNA form, the CDR3 reads TGTGCCATCAGTGAGCAGACAGGGAGAGGAAACACCATATATTTT.

The chain is built from TRBV2 and TRBJ2-5; 8 bases fit TRBD1. This CDR3 is 14 amino acids long. Looked up from germline, CDR1 is SNHLY and CDR2 is FYNNEI. Trimming removed 9 bases from V and 1 base from J; junction bases left unmatched: 7. CDR3 bases: TGTGCCAGGAGAGGACAGGGTCCCCAAGAGACCCAGTACTTC. Its protein product is CARRGQGPQETQYF.

CDR3 sequence (DNA): TGTGCCAGCAGCCTGACAGTTCATCAGCCCCAGCATTTT. Translating gives CASSLTVHQPQHF. This chain links TRBV12-3 or TRBV12-4 with TRBJ1-5; D might be TRBD1 (5 bases). Trimming shortened V by 6 bases and J by 5 bases, and 11 bases separated the two germline ends. This CDR3 spans 13 amino acids.